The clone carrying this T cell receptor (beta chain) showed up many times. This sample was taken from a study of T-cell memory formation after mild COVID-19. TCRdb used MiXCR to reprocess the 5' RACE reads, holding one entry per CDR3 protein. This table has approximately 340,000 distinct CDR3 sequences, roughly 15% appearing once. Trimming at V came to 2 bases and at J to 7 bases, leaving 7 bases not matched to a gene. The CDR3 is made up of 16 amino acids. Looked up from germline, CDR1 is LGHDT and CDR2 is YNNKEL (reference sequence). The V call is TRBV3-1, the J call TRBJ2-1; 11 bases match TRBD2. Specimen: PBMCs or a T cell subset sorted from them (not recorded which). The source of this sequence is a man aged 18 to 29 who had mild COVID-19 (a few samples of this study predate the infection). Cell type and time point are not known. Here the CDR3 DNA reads TGTGCCAGCAGCCAATTAGCGGGGGGGCGTAGGAATGAGCAGTTCTTC. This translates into CASSQLAGGRRNEQFF.